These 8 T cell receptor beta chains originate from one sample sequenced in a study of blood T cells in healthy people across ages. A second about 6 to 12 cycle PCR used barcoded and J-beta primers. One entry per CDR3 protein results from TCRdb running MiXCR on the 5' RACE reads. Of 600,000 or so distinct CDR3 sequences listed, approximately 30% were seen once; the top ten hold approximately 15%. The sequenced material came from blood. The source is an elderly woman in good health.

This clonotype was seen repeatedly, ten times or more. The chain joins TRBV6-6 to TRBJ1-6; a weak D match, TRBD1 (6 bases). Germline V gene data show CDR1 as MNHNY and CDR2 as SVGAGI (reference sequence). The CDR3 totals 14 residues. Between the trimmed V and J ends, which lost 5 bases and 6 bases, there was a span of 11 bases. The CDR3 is CASSPQGFNSPLHF. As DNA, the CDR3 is TGTGCCAGCAGTCCACAGGGTTTTAATTCACCCCTCCACTTT.

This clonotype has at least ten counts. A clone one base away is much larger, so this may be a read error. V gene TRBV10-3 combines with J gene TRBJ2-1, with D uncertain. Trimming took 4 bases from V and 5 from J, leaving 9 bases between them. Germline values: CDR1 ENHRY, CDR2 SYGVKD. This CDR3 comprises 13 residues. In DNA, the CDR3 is TGTGCCATCAGTGGGTCAGGTGACAATGAGCAGTTCTTC. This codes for CAISGSGDNEQFF.

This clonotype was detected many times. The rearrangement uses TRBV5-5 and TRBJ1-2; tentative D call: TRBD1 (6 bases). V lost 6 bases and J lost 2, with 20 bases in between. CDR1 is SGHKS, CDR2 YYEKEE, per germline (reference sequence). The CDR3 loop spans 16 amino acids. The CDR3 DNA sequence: TGTGCCAGCACACCTGAGGGGGGCAGTCTAAACTATGGCTACACCTTC. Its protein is CASTPEGGSLNYGYTF.

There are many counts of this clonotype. The CDR3 sequence: CSAPGTSSFDSYNEQFF. CDR3 DNA sequence: TGCAGTGCTCCCGGGACTAGCTCCTTCGATTCCTACAATGAGCAGTTCTTC. The chain has TRBV20-1 and TRBJ2-1; 9 nucleotides line up with TRBD2. Losses at the gene ends were 5 bases for V and 1 base for J; bases not matched to a gene: 12. CDR3 length: 17 amino acids. Germline assignment: CDR1 DFQATT and CDR2 SNEGSKA (reference sequence).

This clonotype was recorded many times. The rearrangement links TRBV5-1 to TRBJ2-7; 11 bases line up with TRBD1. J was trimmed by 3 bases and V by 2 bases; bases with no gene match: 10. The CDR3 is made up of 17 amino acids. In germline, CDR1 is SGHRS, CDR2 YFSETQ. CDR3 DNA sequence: TGCGCCAGCAGCTTTTTCCCGGGACAGGGGGTAGGCTACGAGCAGTACTTC. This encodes CASSFFPGQGVGYEQYF.

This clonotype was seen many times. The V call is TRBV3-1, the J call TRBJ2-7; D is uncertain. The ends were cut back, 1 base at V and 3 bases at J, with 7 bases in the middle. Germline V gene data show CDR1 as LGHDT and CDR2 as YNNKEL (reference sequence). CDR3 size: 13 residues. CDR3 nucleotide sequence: TGTGCCAGCAGCCAAGGGGGTCGCTACGAGCAGTACTTC. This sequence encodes CASSQGGRYEQYF.

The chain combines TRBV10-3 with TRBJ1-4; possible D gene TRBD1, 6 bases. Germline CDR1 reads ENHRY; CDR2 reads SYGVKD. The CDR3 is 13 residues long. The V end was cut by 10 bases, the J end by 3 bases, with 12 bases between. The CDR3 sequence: CASAGEANEKLFF. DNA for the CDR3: TGTGCCAGCGCAGGGGAGGCTAATGAAAAACTGTTTTTT.

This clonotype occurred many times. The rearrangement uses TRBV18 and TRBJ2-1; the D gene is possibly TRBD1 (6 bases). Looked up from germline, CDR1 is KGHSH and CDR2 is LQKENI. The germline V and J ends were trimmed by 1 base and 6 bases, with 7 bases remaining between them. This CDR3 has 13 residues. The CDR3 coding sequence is TGTGCCAGCTCACCACAACAGGGCAATGAGCAGTTCTTC. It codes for CASSPQQGNEQFF.